This T cell receptor beta chain was profiled in a study of blood T cell repertoires in COVID-19. Whole-study context: PBMCs, B-cell-depleted T cells, or T cells were the source of the cDNA or gDNA that made up the material.

Study processing details: Amplification of reference gene primers was used by the study to estimate nucleated cell counts. Only in-frame clones appear in the TCRdb table, and some are missing; sequencing was by immunoSEQ multiplex PCR. V and J calls plus clone size are reproduced from that table; the DNA served to infer D and trimming. The sample contains roughly 200,000 clones, about nine tenths of which appear only once. The TCR was taken from a woman between 40 and 55 years old with acute COVID-19. The sequencing sample was made of PBMCs or T cells enriched from blood (not recorded which).

CDR3 amino acids: CASSPGGTGTDTQYF. DNA of the CDR3: TGTGCCAGCAGCCCCGGAGGGACGGGCACAGATACGCAGTATTTT. This chain links TRBV7-3 with TRBJ2-3, with D maybe TRBD2 (6 bases). The germline V and J ends were trimmed by 5 bases and 1 base, with 13 bases remaining between them. Germline V CDR1 and CDR2: SGHTA, FQGTGA. The CDR3 runs 15 residues. The full variable domain, its missing parts supplied by reference TRBV7-3 and TRBJ2-3, is GAGVSQTPSNKVTEKGKYVELRCDPISGHTALYWYRQSLGQGPEFLIYFQGTGAADDSGLPNDRFFAVRPEGSVSTLKIQRTERGDSAVYLCASSPGGTGTDTQYFGPGTRLTVL.